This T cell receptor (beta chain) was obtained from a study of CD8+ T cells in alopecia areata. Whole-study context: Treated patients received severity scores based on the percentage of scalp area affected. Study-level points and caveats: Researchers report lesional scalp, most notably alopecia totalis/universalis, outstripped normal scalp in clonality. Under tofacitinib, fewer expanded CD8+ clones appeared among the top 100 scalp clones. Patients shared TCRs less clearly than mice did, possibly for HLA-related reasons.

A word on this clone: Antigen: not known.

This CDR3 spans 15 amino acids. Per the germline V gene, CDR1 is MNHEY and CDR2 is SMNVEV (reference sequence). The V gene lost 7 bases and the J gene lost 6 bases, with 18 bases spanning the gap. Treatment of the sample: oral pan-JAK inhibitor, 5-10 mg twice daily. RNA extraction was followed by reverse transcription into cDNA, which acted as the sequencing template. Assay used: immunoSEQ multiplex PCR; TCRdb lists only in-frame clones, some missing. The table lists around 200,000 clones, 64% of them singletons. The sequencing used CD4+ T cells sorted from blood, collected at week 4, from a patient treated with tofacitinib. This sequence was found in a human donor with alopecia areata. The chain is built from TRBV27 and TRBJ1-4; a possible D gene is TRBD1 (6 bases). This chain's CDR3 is CASTRTALGDEKLFF. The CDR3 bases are TGTGCCAGCACAAGGACAGCCCTTGGGGATGAAAAACTGTTTTTT.